The TCR beta chain described here comes from a study of PD-L1 blockade in urothelial cancer. Study at large: Blood drawn 3 weeks (second dose) and 6 weeks after treatment start was analyzed. Whole-study findings and limits: Better survival was predicted by below-median pretreatment blood TCR clonality.

This clone was counted a single time. Its cognate antigen is unknown. The germline gives CDR1 SGHDN, CDR2 FVKESK. The CDR3 is 14 amino acids. Trimming pared 4 bases from V and 5 bases from J, leaving 11 bases between. A spike-in of synthetic TCR analog templates was added to each PCR. TCRdb's copy holds only in-frame clones and misses some; the assay was immunoSEQ multiplex PCR. Among about 88,000 clones listed, approximately 90% were seen once. Here the sequenced sample was PBMCs, taken around atezolizumab (anti-PD-L1) treatment. This chain links TRBV14 with TRBJ1-4; D remains ambiguous. This sequence originates from a man aged 55 to 70 with urothelial cancer. The CDR3 DNA follows: TGTGCCAGCAGCCCCGGACTGAGAAATGAAAAACTGTTTTTT. Residues: CASSPGLRNEKLFF.